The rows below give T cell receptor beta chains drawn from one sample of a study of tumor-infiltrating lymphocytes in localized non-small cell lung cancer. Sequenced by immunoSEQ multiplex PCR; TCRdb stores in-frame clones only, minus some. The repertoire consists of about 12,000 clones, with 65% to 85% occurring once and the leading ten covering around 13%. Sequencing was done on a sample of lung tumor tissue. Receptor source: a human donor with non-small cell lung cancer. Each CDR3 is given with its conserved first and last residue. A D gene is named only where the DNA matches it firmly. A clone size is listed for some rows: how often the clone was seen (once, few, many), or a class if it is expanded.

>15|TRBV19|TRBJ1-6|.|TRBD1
CASSRVQGAGSPLHF
TGTGCCAGTAGTCGGGTTCAGGGGGCCGGTTCACCCCTCCACTTT
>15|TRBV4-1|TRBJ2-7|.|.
CASSQGRQGPYEQYF
TGCGCCAGCAGCCAAGGACGGCAGGGTCCGTACGAGCAGTACTTC
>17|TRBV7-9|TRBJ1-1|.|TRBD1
CASSLGQGVGMGTEAFF
TGTGCCAGCAGCTTAGGACAGGGAGTCGGGATGGGCACTGAAGCTTTCTTT
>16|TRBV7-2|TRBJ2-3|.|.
CASSLARSETTVTQYF
TGTGCCAGCAGCTTAGCGCGTAGCGAGACCACAGTTACGCAGTATTTT
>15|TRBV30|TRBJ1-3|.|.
CAWTLGGFSGNTIYF
TGTGCCTGGACCTTAGGGGGTTTCTCTGGAAACACCATATATTTT
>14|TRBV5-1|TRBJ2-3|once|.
CASSRGPTGDTQYF
TGCGCCAGCAGCAGGGGCCCTACGGGGGATACGCAGTATTTT
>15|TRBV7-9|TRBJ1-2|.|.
CASSPTTAANYGYTF
TGTGCCAGCAGCCCCACGACAGCAGCTAACTATGGCTACACCTTC
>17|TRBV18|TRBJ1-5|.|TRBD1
CASSPSLYRGTEQPQHF
TGTGCCAGCTCACCATCACTCTACAGGGGAACCGAGCAGCCCCAGCATTTT
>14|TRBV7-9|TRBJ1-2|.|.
CASSVTYANYGYTF
TGTGCCAGCAGCGTTACATACGCTAACTATGGCTACACCTTC
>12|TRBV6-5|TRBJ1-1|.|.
CASEGGNTEAFF
TGTGCCAGCGAAGGTGGGAACACTGAAGCTTTCTTT
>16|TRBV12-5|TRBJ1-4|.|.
CASGQPPWGRGEKLFF
TGTGCTAGTGGTCAACCGCCCTGGGGTCGGGGTGAAAAACTGTTTTTT
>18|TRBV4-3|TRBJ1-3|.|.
CASSRLRDGVLSGNTIYF
TGCGCCAGCAGCCGACTTCGGGACGGCGTACTCTCTGGAAACACCATATATTTT
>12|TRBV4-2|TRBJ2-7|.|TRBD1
CASSQGTGKRYF
TGTGCCAGCAGCCAAGGGACAGGGAAAAGGTACTTC
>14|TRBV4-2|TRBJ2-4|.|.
CASSQGLGANIQYF
TGTGCCAGCAGCCAAGGACTAGGGGCCAACATTCAGTACTTC
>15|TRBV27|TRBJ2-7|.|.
CASKSKRTVDNVLYF
TGTGCCAGCAAGAGTAAAAGGACAGTCGACAACGTCCTCTACTTC
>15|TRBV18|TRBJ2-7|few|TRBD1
CASSQISGGFREQYF
TGTGCCAGCTCACAGATCTCAGGGGGATTCCGCGAGCAGTACTTC
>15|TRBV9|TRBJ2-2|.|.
CASSVGLANTGELFF
TGTGCCAGCAGCGTAGGTCTAGCGAACACCGGGGAGCTGTTTTTT
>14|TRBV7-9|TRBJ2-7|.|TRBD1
CASSPDRERDEQYF
TGTGCCAGCAGCCCGGACAGGGAACGGGACGAGCAGTACTTC
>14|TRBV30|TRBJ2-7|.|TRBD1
CAWSVGQGTHEQYF
TGTGCCTGGAGTGTCGGACAGGGGACCCACGAGCAGTACTTC
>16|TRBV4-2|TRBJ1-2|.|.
CASSREYSDSNYGYTF
TGTGCCAGCAGCCGGGAATACAGCGATTCTAACTATGGCTACACCTTC
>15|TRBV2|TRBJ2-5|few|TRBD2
CAGALGLAGAETQYF
TGTGCCGGCGCCCTGGGACTAGCGGGGGCAGAGACCCAGTACTTC
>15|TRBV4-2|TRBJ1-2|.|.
CASSLSGGSFNLYTF
TGTGCCAGCAGCTTGAGCGGGGGCTCCTTCAACCTCTACACCTTC
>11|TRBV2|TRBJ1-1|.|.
CASSEAQTAFF
TGTGCCAGCAGTGAGGCACAGACTGCTTTCTTT
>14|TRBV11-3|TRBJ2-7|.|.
CASSLSGEMYEQYF
TGTGCCAGCAGCTTATCGGGGGAGATGTACGAGCAGTACTTC
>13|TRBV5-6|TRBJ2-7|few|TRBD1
CASRGQIAYEQYF
TGTGCCAGCAGGGGACAGATAGCCTACGAGCAGTACTTC
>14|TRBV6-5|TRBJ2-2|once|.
CASRVTWSTGELFF
TGTGCCAGCAGGGTTACATGGAGCACCGGGGAGCTGTTTTTT
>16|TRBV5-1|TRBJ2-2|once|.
CASRQQLASGTGELFF
TGCGCCAGCAGGCAGCAACTAGCTTCGGGCACCGGGGAGCTGTTTTTT
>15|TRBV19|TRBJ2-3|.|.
CASIRTAYGADTQYF
TGTGCCAGTATTCGGACGGCTTACGGCGCAGATACGCAGTATTTT
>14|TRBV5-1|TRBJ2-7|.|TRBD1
CASSLTGEGYEQYF
TGCGCCAGCAGCTTGACAGGGGAAGGCTACGAGCAGTACTTC
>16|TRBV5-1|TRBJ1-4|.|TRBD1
CASSLSGGAANEKLFF
TGCGCCAGCAGCTTATCAGGGGGGGCAGCTAATGAAAAACTGTTTTTT
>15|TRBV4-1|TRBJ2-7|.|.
CASSRRALDGVEQYF
TGCGCCAGCAGCAGACGGGCACTAGATGGTGTCGAGCAGTACTTC
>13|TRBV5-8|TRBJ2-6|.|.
CASTLAGANVLTF
TGTGCCAGCACCTTGGCTGGGGCCAACGTCCTGACTTTC
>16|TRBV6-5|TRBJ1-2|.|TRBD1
CASSSTGTANSRGYTF
TGTGCCAGCAGTTCCACCGGGACAGCTAACTCTCGTGGCTACACCTTC
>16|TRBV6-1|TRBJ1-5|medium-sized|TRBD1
CASSEALDRGDQPQHF
TGTGCCAGCAGTGAAGCGCTTGACAGGGGGGATCAGCCCCAGCATTTT
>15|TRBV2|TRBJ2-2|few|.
CASSPGGLNTGELFF
TGTGCCAGCAGTCCCGGGGGGCTGAACACCGGGGAGCTGTTTTTT
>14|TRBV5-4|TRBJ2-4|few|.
CASSYPGIENIQYF
TGTGCCAGCAGCTACCCTGGAATCGAAAACATTCAGTACTTC
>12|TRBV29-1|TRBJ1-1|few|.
CSAGTGNTEAFF
TGCAGCGCAGGGACCGGGAACACTGAAGCTTTCTTT
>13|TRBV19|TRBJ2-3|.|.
CASSIGRTDTQYF
TGTGCCAGTAGTATTGGTCGTACAGATACGCAGTATTTT
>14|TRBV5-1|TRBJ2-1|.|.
CASSQLDRYNEQFF
TGCGCCAGCAGCCAGCTTGACAGGTACAATGAGCAGTTCTTC
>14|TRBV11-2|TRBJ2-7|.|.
CASSLTGQSYEQYF
TGTGCCAGCAGCTTAACGGGGCAGTCCTACGAGCAGTACTTC
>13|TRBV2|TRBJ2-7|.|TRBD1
CASSFGQDYEQYF
TGTGCCAGCAGTTTCGGACAGGACTACGAGCAGTACTTC
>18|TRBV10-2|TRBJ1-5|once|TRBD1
CASSDGQGSVVGNQPQHF
TGCGCCAGCAGTGATGGACAGGGGTCTGTTGTGGGCAATCAGCCCCAGCATTTT
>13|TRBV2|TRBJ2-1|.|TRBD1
CASSGVDRRVQFF
TGTGCCAGCAGTGGCGTGGACAGGCGGGTGCAGTTCTTC
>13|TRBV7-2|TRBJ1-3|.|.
CASSLIPGNTIYF
TGTGCCAGCAGCTTAATCCCTGGAAACACCATATATTTT
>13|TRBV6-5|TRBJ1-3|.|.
CASMVPLGNTIYF
TGTGCCAGCATGGTCCCACTTGGAAACACCATATATTTT
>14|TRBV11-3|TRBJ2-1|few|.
CASSSPNRVHEQFF
TGTGCCAGCAGCTCCCCTAACAGGGTCCATGAGCAGTTCTTC